The 13 T cell receptor beta chains presented below share a single source sample, sequenced in a study of response to subunit inactivated influenza vaccine. MiXCR, run by TCRdb on the RT-PCR reads, gives a single entry per CDR3 protein. The data contain fewer than 700,000 distinct CDR3 sequences, 13% of them singletons. Sequencing was performed on PBMCs from blood, taken 45 days after vaccination. The receptors derive from a man in his fifties who received an inactivated influenza vaccine.

Only a few counts were recorded for this clonotype. The chain couples TRBV5-1 to TRBJ2-1; 9 bases agree with TRBD1. The CDR3 length is 17 residues. Germline CDR1 reads SGHRS; CDR2 reads YFSETQ. J lost 3 bases, V lost 0 bases, and 7 bases had no gene match. The CDR3 nucleotides read TGCGCCAGCAGCTTGGGCTTCGGACAGGGGCGCTACAATGAGCAGTTCTTC. Its translation: CASSLGFGQGRYNEQFF. Combining the CDR3 with reference TRBV5-1 and TRBJ2-1 gives the whole variable domain KAGVTQTPRYLIKTRGQQVTLSCSPISGHRSVSWYQQTPGQGLQFLFEYFSETQRNKGNFPGRFSGRQFSNSRSEMNVSTLELGDSALYLCASSLGFGQGRYNEQFFGPGTRLTVL.

This clonotype was recorded many times. This chain links TRBV20-1 with TRBJ1-6; D is undetermined. Trimming took off 0 bases at V and 10 bases at J, with 10 bases between the two ends. The V gene's germline CDR1 is DFQATT and CDR2 SNEGSKA (reference sequence). The CDR3 runs to 13 residues. CDR3 sequence (DNA): TGCAGTGCTAGAGAGGTGGGGAACTCACCCCTCCACTTT. The encoded protein is CSAREVGNSPLHF.

The genes are TRBV20-1 and TRBJ1-2; D is unresolved. V was cut by 0 bases and J by 1 base, with 12 bases left in between. The CDR3 runs 15 residues. Germline V CDR1 and CDR2: DFQATT, SNEGSKA (reference sequence). CDR3: CSARDIKGSNYGYTF. CDR3 DNA: TGCAGTGCTAGAGACATTAAAGGGAGTAACTATGGCTACACCTTC.

V gene TRBV7-9 combines with J gene TRBJ1-2; D gene uncertain. The CDR3 is 13 residues long. Germline assignment: CDR1 SEHNR and CDR2 FQNEAQ (reference sequence). Trimming pared 4 bases from V and 8 bases from J, leaving 14 bases between. The CDR3 DNA is TGTGCCAGCAGCTCCGGACGCCTTGGGGGCTACACCTTC. It yields the protein CASSSGRLGGYTF.

This rearrangement joins TRBV7-2 to TRBJ2-1; 7 bases line up with TRBD2. V trimming: 1 base; J trimming: 8 bases; junction bases outside the gene matches: 8. The CDR3 spans 15 residues. CDR1 is SGHTA, CDR2 FQGNSA, per germline. The CDR3 region is CASSLVRGGRHEQFF. In nucleotides, the CDR3 is TGTGCCAGCAGCTTAGTACGGGGCGGGAGACATGAGCAGTTCTTC. Combining the CDR3 with reference TRBV7-2 and TRBJ2-1 gives the whole variable domain GAGVSQSPSNKVTEKGKDVELRCDPISGHTALYWYRQSLGQGLEFLIYFQGNSAPDKSGLPSDRFSAERTGGSVSTLTIQRTQQEDSAVYLCASSLVRGGRHEQFFGPGTRLTVL.

This clonotype was detected only a few times. V and J are TRBV19 and TRBJ2-1; TRBD2 agrees at 8 bases. The CDR3 contains 14 residues. The J segment lost 7 bases and the V segment lost 7 bases, leaving 9 bases of the junction unmatched. Germline V gene data show CDR1 as LNHDA and CDR2 as SQIVND (reference sequence). DNA for the CDR3: TGTGCCAGTATTCAAGCGGGAGATAGGAATGAGCAGTTCTTC. Translation: CASIQAGDRNEQFF.

This clonotype was seen only a few times. The chain carries TRBV12-3 or TRBV12-4 and TRBJ1-5; TRBD1 might be the D (5 bases). The CDR3 runs 17 residues. The V gene lost 2 bases and the J gene lost 0 bases, with 14 bases spanning the gap. CDR3 sequence (DNA): TGTGCCAGCAGTTTAAGGCAGGGATTGATTAGCAATCAGCCCCAGCATTTT. Translating it yields CASSLRQGLISNQPQHF.

This clonotype was seen a handful of times. V is TRBV2 and J is TRBJ2-1; maybe TRBD2 (6 bases). The germline V gene encodes CDR1 SNHLY and CDR2 FYNNEI. CDR3 size: 16 residues. Trimming cost V 8 bases and J 10 bases, with 27 bases left between them. CDR3 sequence reads: CASHGGRSVSIGEQFF. The CDR3 nucleotides read TGTGCCAGCCATGGAGGGAGGTCTGTTTCTATCGGGGAGCAGTTCTTC.

This clonotype was seen at least ten times. V is TRBV5-6 and J is TRBJ2-3, with D hard to call. This CDR3 is 12 amino acids long. V lost 2 bases to trimming and J lost 6 bases, with 7 bases between them. CDR1 SGHDT and CDR2 YYEEEE come from the germline V gene. CDR3 coding DNA: TGTGCCAGCAGCTTTCATTTGGATACGCAGTATTTT. It yields the protein CASSFHLDTQYF.

The V call is TRBV10-3, the J call TRBJ2-1; 7 positions agree with TRBD2. After removal of 0 bases from V and 2 bases from J, the junction contained 7 bases not matched to a gene. The CDR3 loop spans 17 amino acids. Germline V lookup: CDR1 ENHRY, CDR2 SYGVKD. DNA of the CDR3: TGTGCCATCAGTGAGTCAAATTCGCGGGGGACCTACAATGAGCAGTTCTTC. Amino acid sequence: CAISESNSRGTYNEQFF.

A few counts support this clonotype. At one of its ends the junction is not consistent with the germline gene, which may arise from a read error. The rearrangement joins TRBV28 to TRBJ1-2; D not certain. This CDR3 is built from 12 residues. Germline V gene lookup returns CDR1 MDHEN and CDR2 SYDVKM. The CDR3 DNA reads TGTGCCAGCAGTTTAAATGGCTATAGCTACACCTTC. This sequence encodes CASSLNGYSYTF.

This clonotype was recorded many times. The CDR3 spells CASSPSSSGSYNEQFF. The CDR3 DNA follows: TGTGCCAGCAGCCCGAGTTCTAGCGGGAGTTACAATGAGCAGTTCTTC. The V gene is TRBV7-2, the J gene TRBJ2-1, with 10 bases identical to TRBD2. Germline V gene lookup returns CDR1 SGHTA and CDR2 FQGNSA. The CDR3 has 16 amino acids. The V segment lost 5 bases and the J segment 4 bases; nucleotides outside the gene matches: 8. Looking up the rest from reference TRBV7-2 and TRBJ2-1 gives the full variable domain: GAGVSQSPSNKVTEKGKDVELRCDPISGHTALYWYRQSLGQGLEFLIYFQGNSAPDKSGLPSDRFSAERTGGSVSTLTIQRTQQEDSAVYLCASSPSSSGSYNEQFFGPGTRLTVL.

This clonotype was seen ten or more times. This chain joins TRBV12-3 or TRBV12-4 and TRBJ1-5; 9 bases align to TRBD1. CDR3 length: 15 amino acids. Losses at the gene ends were 4 bases for V and 6 bases for J; bases not matched to a gene: 7. This CDR3 reads CASSSTGGVSQPQHF. The CDR3 DNA sequence: TGTGCCAGCAGTTCGACAGGGGGAGTTAGTCAGCCCCAGCATTTT.